This T cell receptor beta chain was found in a study of blood T cell repertoires in COVID-19. Method: immunoSEQ multiplex PCR; TCRdb's copy keeps in-frame clones and lacks some. The sample holds approximately 500,000 clones, approximately 88% seen once. This clone was seen a single time. Germline V gives CDR1 SEHNR, CDR2 FQNEAQ (reference sequence). The V segment lost 5 bases and the J segment 5 bases; nucleotides outside the gene matches: 6. The CDR3 loop spans 14 amino acids. V usage is TRBV7-9 and J usage is TRBJ1-5, with 7 bases matching TRBD1. The sequenced sample consisted of peripheral blood. This receptor was obtained from a woman aged 45-59 years with COVID-19, enrolled during active disease. The CDR3: CASSQTGRYQPQHF. The CDR3 coding sequence is TGTGCCAGCAGCCAGACAGGGAGATATCAGCCCCAGCATTTT. The full variable domain, with the rest looked up from reference TRBV7-9 and TRBJ1-5, is DTGVSQNPRHKITKRGQNVTFRCDPISEHNRLYWYRQTLGQGPEFLTYFQNEAQLEKSRLLSDRFSAERPKGSFSTLEIQRTEQGDSAMYLCASSQTGRYQPQHFGDGTRLSIL.